One sample yielded the 14 T cell receptor beta chains listed below, sequenced in a study of shared clonotypes between healthy human individuals. Assay used: immunoSEQ multiplex PCR; TCRdb lists only in-frame clones, some missing. This sample yields millions of clones, of which roughly 95% are seen a single time; 0.85% to 1.3% belongs to the top ten. CD45RO-negative cells were positively selected for CCR7, leaving out terminally differentiated effector memory CD45RA+ cells. The sample taken for sequencing was naive CD8+ T cells sorted from blood. Receptors were obtained from a man younger than 35 in good health.

The CDR3 DNA is TGCGCCAGCAGCCGACTGACAGGGGTCGCCTACGAGCAGTACTTC. Translating it yields CASSRLTGVAYEQYF. The chain links TRBV4-3 to TRBJ2-7, with TRBD1 matching over 8 bases. CDR1 is LGHNA and CDR2 is YSLEER in the germline V gene. This CDR3 has 15 residues. V was clipped by 4 bases and J by 2 bases; unmatched bases: 7.

This chain connects TRBV10-2 to TRBJ2-7, with a tentative D call TRBD1 (6 bases). The CDR3 is made up of 14 amino acids. The V end lost 4 bases, the J end lost 2 bases, and 12 bases lay between the germline ends. Germline assignment: CDR1 WSHSY and CDR2 SAAADI. CDR3 loop: CASSGGQGPYEQYF. The CDR3 DNA reads TGCGCCAGCAGTGGGGGGCAGGGGCCCTACGAGCAGTACTTC.

A note on this clone: The same CDR3 arises from other DNA sequences in this sample as well. The genes are TRBV13 and TRBJ1-1; 7 nucleotides agree with TRBD1. Germline trimming cut 6 bases from V and 3 bases from J; bases unmatched to any gene: 4. The CDR3 covers 13 residues. The germline CDR1 and CDR2 sequences are PRHDT and FYEKMQ (reference sequence). CDR3 amino acids: CASSLQGDTEAFF. CDR3 nucleotide sequence: TGTGCCAGCAGTCTCCAGGGGGACACTGAAGCTTTCTTT. The whole variable domain, remainder taken from reference TRBV13 and TRBJ1-1, is AAGVIQSPRHLIKEKRETATLKCYPIPRHDTVYWYQQGPGQDPQFLISFYEKMQSDKGSIPDRFSAQQFSDYHSELNMSSLELGDSALYFCASSLQGDTEAFFGQGTRLTVV.

The CDR3 DNA reads as TGTGCCAGCAACGGGACTAGTTGTCCCTACGAGCAGTACTTC. It encodes CASNGTSCPYEQYF. The J gene is TRBJ2-7, the V gene TRBV7-2; 8 nucleotides align to TRBD2. There are 14 residues in the CDR3. V lost 7 bases, J lost 2 bases, and 7 bases stayed unmatched. The germline gives CDR1 SGHTA, CDR2 FQGNSA.

V usage is TRBV27 and J usage is TRBJ2-4, with no clear D. V shed 5 bases and J shed 6 bases, with 14 bases lying between them. The CDR3 has 14 residues. Germline CDR1 is MNHEY and CDR2 is SMNVEV (reference sequence). CDR3 sequence (DNA): TGTGCCAGCAGTCCCACGCCCAACCGAAACATTCAGTACTTC. This translates into CASSPTPNRNIQYF.

As regards this clone: Other DNA sequences in this specimen translate into the identical CDR3. The chain employs TRBV7-9 and TRBJ2-7; 11 positions agree with TRBD1. The CDR3 consists of 15 residues. V shed 5 bases, J shed 3 bases, and the junction held 6 bases outside the gene matches. CDR1 and CDR2 (germline): SEHNR, FQNEAQ (reference sequence). CDR3: CASSPGQGALYEQYF. Written as DNA, the CDR3 is TGTGCCAGCAGCCCAGGACAGGGGGCCCTCTACGAGCAGTACTTC.

The gene calls are TRBV4-3 and TRBJ1-5; D gene ambiguous. Germline V CDR1 and CDR2: LGHNA, YSLEER. V lost 0 bases to trimming and J lost 2 bases, with 8 bases between them. CDR3 length equals 15 residues. The CDR3 bases are TGCGCCAGCAGCCAAGACAGGCGGGGCAATCAGCCCCAGCATTTT. This encodes CASSQDRRGNQPQHF.

The chain links TRBV20-1 to TRBJ2-7; a possible D gene is TRBD2 (6 bases). Germline V CDR1 and CDR2: DFQATT, SNEGSKA (reference sequence). This CDR3 is 10 amino acids long. Here the CDR3 reads CSAVGGEQYF. For the CDR3, the DNA is TGCAGCGCCGTGGGGGGCGAGCAGTACTTC.

The V gene is TRBV7-9, the J gene TRBJ2-1; no clear D gene. There are 14 residues in the CDR3. CDR1 and CDR2 (germline): SEHNR, FQNEAQ (reference sequence). V lost 1 base to trimming and J lost 2 bases, with 6 bases between them. CDR3: CASSLVRTYNEQFF. As DNA, the CDR3 is TGTGCCAGCAGCTTAGTGCGGACCTACAATGAGCAGTTCTTC.

The CDR3 here is CASSAGQGDYEQYF. The CDR3 DNA is TGTGCCAGCAGCGCCGGACAGGGGGACTACGAGCAGTACTTC. V usage is TRBV9 and J usage is TRBJ2-7; 10 bases are shared with TRBD1. With 3 bases clipped from V and 3 bases from J, the junction kept 3 bases outside the gene matches. The CDR3 has 14 residues. The germline V gene has CDR1 SGDLS and CDR2 YYNGEE.

The CDR3 coding sequence is TGCGCCAGCAGCCCTTTACAGGGTCCGGGGGAGCAGTACTTC. It yields the protein CASSPLQGPGEQYF. V gene TRBV5-1 combines with J gene TRBJ2-7; D is perhaps TRBD1 (6 bases). V shed 4 bases and J shed 7 bases, with 18 bases lying between them. This CDR3 contains 14 residues. CDR1 and CDR2 (germline): SGHRS, YFSETQ.

V is TRBV29-1 and J is TRBJ2-3; the match to TRBD1 covers 10 bases. Per the germline V gene, CDR1 is SQVTM and CDR2 is ANQGSEA. This CDR3 region has 13 residues. Trimming took 5 bases from V and 4 from J; bases not matched to a gene: 3. CDR3 sequence reads: CSVSGTGADTQYF. The CDR3 DNA reads TGCAGCGTTTCCGGGACAGGGGCAGATACGCAGTATTTT.

A remark on this clone: The identical CDR3 is also encoded by other nucleotide sequences in the sample. The rearrangement joins TRBV19 to TRBJ2-7, with a possible D match to TRBD2 (5 bases). Germline assignment: CDR1 LNHDA and CDR2 SQIVND (reference sequence). V was clipped by 4 bases and J by 0 bases, with 10 bases between them. The CDR3 extends over 14 amino acids. CDR3 residues: CASSTAVSSYEQYF. For the CDR3, the DNA is TGTGCCAGTAGTACAGCGGTGAGCTCCTACGAGCAGTACTTC.

The genes are TRBV19 and TRBJ2-5; D perhaps matches TRBD2 (7 bases). The CDR3 is 16 amino acids. Germline V gene lookup returns CDR1 LNHDA and CDR2 SQIVND (reference sequence). The V end was cut by 5 bases, the J end by 4 bases, with 20 bases between. The chain's CDR3 is CASSWGGGRFAETQYF. The CDR3 DNA reads TGTGCCAGTAGTTGGGGAGGGGGGCGTTTTGCAGAGACCCAGTACTTC.